In its sample, the clone carrying this T cell receptor (beta chain) was seen many times. The target antigen is unknown. The T cells used for sorted libraries numbered 950,000 to 1,000,000, either CD4+ or CD8+. The authors obtained over 200 million TCR-beta sequences from 15-18 subjects per sequencing run. TCRdb reanalysed the 5' RACE reads using MiXCR and keeps one entry per CDR3 protein. Of about 21,000 distinct CDR3 sequences listed, over 5% are singletons. Per germline, CDR1 SGHDN and CDR2 FVKESK. The CDR3 totals 14 residues. V was clipped by 4 bases and J by 6 bases, with 15 bases between them. This sample is drawn from a study of neurological immune-mediated disorders. General study results and limits: Multiple sclerosis patients had less TCR clonal expansion than even healthy controls, unlike HTLV-1-associated myelopathy. None of the CDR3 amino acid sequences of expanded clones recurred across subjects, suggesting private repertoires in all groups.

The sample comprised CD8+ T cells from blood. This sequence was found in a man aged 18 to 30 in good health. The gene calls are TRBV14 and TRBJ1-1; D is ambiguous. The CDR3 DNA sequence: TGTGCCAGCAGCCCCCTCGTTTACCGACCTGAAGCTTTCTTT. Translation gives CASSPLVYRPEAFF.